The next 11 T cell receptor beta chains were all read from a single sample in a study of spatial heterogeneity in lung cancer. Whole-study findings and limits: Tumor mutation count correlated with how many alpha and beta TCRs expanded intratumorally.

Antigens for these TCRs are unknown. TCRdb used MiXCR to reprocess the 5' RACE reads, holding one entry per CDR3 protein. This sample has roughly 15,000 distinct CDR3 sequences, with under 8% found just once. As to time point: sample taken at primary tumor resection. Sequenced here: lung tumor tissue, sampled at surgery. These receptor sequences come from a male donor with early-stage non-small cell lung cancer.

The CDR3 protein is CASSGRGTEPYEQYV. The CDR3 DNA reads as TGTGCCAGCAGTGGAAGGGGGACAGAGCCCTACGAGCAGTACGTC. The rearrangement uses TRBV6-1 and TRBJ2-7; 7 positions match TRBD1. The trim removed 4 bases at V and 2 bases at J, leaving 8 bases unmatched. Germline-derived CDR1 and CDR2 are MNHNS and SASEGT. The length of the CDR3 is 15 residues.

CDR3 in DNA: TGCGCCAGCAGCTTATTTGCCAGGGAGAATGAGCAGTTCTTC. Residues: CASSLFARENEQFF. The chain combines TRBV5-1 with TRBJ2-1; either TRBD1 or TRBD2 may supply D (5 bases each). V was cut by 2 bases and J by 7 bases, with 13 bases left in between. CDR1 and CDR2 (germline): SGHRS, YFSETQ. The CDR3 contains 14 residues. Combining the CDR3 with reference TRBV5-1 and TRBJ2-1 gives the whole variable domain KAGVTQTPRYLIKTRGQQVTLSCSPISGHRSVSWYQQTPGQGLQFLFEYFSETQRNKGNFPGRFSGRQFSNSRSEMNVSTLELGDSALYLCASSLFARENEQFFGPGTRLTVL.

At least ten counts were recorded for this clonotype. The chain links TRBV19 to TRBJ2-5; unclear D gene. Deletions cut 5 bases from V and 5 bases from J, with 12 bases between. Germline V gene lookup returns CDR1 LNHDA and CDR2 SQIVND (reference sequence). CDR3 size: 13 residues. This CDR3 reads CASSFRAQETQYF. For the CDR3, the DNA is TGTGCCAGTAGTTTCCGGGCTCAGGAGACCCAGTACTTC.

This clonotype was counted at least ten times. The chain couples TRBV6-5 to TRBJ1-5; D is undetermined. The germline V gene has CDR1 MNHEY and CDR2 SVGAGI. The CDR3 covers 13 residues. V lost 5 bases and J 3 bases, leaving 8 bases between the germline ends. The DNA of the CDR3 is TGTGCCAGCAGTCGCGGCCCCAATCAGCCCCAGCATTTT. Translated: CASSRGPNQPQHF.

This clonotype was picked up many times. This chain uses TRBV6-2 or TRBV6-3 with TRBJ1-5, with 7 positions matching TRBD1. This CDR3 is built from 17 residues. Germline CDR1 and CDR2: MNHEY and SVGEGT. V lost 2 bases, J lost 3 bases, and 10 bases stayed unmatched. The CDR3 region has the DNA TGTGCCAGCAGTTACCCCCCGGGACAGAGGATCAATCAGCCCCAGCATTTT. Protein product: CASSYPPGQRINQPQHF.

In its sample, this clonotype was seen a few times. The V gene is TRBV6-2 or TRBV6-3, the J gene TRBJ2-2; D gene unclear. Germline CDR1 MNHEY, CDR2 SVGEGT. The germline V and J ends were trimmed by 2 bases and 4 bases, with 5 bases remaining between them. The CDR3 has 13 residues. CDR3 residues: CASSYRTTGELFF. Here the CDR3 DNA reads TGTGCCAGCAGTTACAGGACCACCGGGGAGCTGTTTTTT.

There are a few counts of this clonotype. This chain links TRBV18 with TRBJ2-1; 7 bases align to TRBD1. In germline, CDR1 is KGHSH, CDR2 LQKENI. V shed 1 base and J 1 base; nucleotides not matched to a gene: 7. This CDR3 spans 17 amino acids. This chain's CDR3 is CASSPQAGGISYNEQFF. The CDR3 coding sequence is TGTGCCAGCTCACCACAGGCAGGGGGAATTTCCTACAATGAGCAGTTCTTC.

This rearrangement joins TRBV29-1 to TRBJ1-6; D is uncertain. V lost 7 bases to trimming and J lost 5 bases, with 9 bases between them. The CDR3 is 12 residues long. Per germline, CDR1 SQVTM and CDR2 ANQGSEA. CDR3 residues: CSARRDNSPLHF. The CDR3 DNA is TGCAGCGCCCGACGGGATAATTCACCCCTCCACTTT.

This clonotype has just a few counts. The V gene is TRBV11-1, the J gene TRBJ2-2; no clear D gene. Germline V gene lookup returns CDR1 SGHAT and CDR2 FQDESV (reference sequence). The CDR3 is 13 amino acids. Trimming shortened V by 5 bases and J by 7 bases, and 11 bases separated the two germline ends. This chain's CDR3 is CASSLPRGGELFF. The CDR3 DNA reads as TGTGCCAGCAGCCTCCCGCGAGGCGGGGAGCTGTTTTTT.

The chain carries TRBV7-2 and TRBJ2-5; D unresolved. CDR3 length equals 10 residues. Germline-derived CDR1 and CDR2 are SGHTA and FQGNSA. V lost 9 bases to trimming and J lost 5 bases, with 7 bases between them. The CDR3, as DNA: TGTGCCAGGAGAGAGGAGACCCAGTACTTC. Translated: CARREETQYF. Variable domain in full (rest from reference TRBV7-2 and TRBJ2-5): GAGVSQSPSNKVTEKGKDVELRCDPISGHTALYWYRQSLGQGLEFLIYFQGNSAPDKSGLPSDRFSAERTGGSVSTLTIQRTQQEDSAVYLCARREETQYFGPGTRLLVL.

This clonotype was detected many times. The V and J genes are TRBV6-6 and TRBJ1-3; D uncertain. CDR1 is MNHNY and CDR2 is SVGAGI in the germline V gene (reference sequence). There are 15 residues in the CDR3. Trimming removed 7 bases at V and 0 bases at J, with 13 bases between. CDR3 sequence: CASTRTVLSGNTIYF. DNA for the CDR3: TGTGCCAGCACTCGGACGGTTCTCTCTGGAAACACCATATATTTT.